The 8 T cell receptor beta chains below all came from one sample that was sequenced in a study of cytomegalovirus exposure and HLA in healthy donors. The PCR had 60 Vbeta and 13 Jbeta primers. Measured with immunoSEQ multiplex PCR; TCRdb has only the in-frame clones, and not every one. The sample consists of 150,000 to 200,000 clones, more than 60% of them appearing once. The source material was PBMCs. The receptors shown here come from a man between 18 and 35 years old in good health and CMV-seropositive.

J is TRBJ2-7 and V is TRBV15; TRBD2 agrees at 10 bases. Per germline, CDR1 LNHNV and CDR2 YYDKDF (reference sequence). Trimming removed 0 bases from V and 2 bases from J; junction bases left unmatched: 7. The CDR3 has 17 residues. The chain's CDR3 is CATSRDRGLAGAYEQYF. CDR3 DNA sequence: TGTGCCACCAGCAGAGATAGGGGCCTAGCGGGAGCCTACGAGCAGTACTTC.

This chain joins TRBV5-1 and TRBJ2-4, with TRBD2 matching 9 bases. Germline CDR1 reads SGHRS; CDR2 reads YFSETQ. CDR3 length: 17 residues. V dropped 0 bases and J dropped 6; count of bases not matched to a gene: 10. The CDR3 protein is CASSLAASGKFGNIQYF. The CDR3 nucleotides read TGCGCCAGCAGCTTGGCCGCTAGCGGGAAGTTCGGAAACATTCAGTACTTC.

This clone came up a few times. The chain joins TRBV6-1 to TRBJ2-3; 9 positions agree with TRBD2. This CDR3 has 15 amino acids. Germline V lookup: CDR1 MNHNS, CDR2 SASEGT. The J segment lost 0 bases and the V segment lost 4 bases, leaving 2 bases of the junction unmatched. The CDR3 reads CASSVLAGSTDTQYF. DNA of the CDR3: TGTGCCAGCAGTGTACTAGCGGGTAGCACAGATACGCAGTATTTT.

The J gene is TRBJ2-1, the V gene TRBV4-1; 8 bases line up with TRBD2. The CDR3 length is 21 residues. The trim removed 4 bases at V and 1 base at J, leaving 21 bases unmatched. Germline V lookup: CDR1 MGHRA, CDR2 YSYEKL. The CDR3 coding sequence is TGCGCCAGCAGCCCTCGACCACGGACTAGCTCTGGGATTGGGTCCTACAATGAGCAGTTCTTC. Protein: CASSPRPRTSSGIGSYNEQFF.

Here the CDR3 DNA reads TGTGCCAGCAGCAGCGGGGGACTATCCTACAATGAGCAGTTCTTC. Its protein is CASSSGGLSYNEQFF. This chain links TRBV11-3 with TRBJ2-1, with TRBD2 identical over 8 bases. With V trimmed by 5 bases and J by 1 base, 4 bases remained unmatched. Germline CDR1 and CDR2: SGHNT and YENEEA. This CDR3 is 15 amino acids long.

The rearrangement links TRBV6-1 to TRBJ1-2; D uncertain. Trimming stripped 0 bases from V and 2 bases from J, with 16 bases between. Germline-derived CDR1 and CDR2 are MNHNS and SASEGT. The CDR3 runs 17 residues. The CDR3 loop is CASSEAPIQDTNYGYTF. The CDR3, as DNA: TGTGCCAGCAGTGAAGCGCCAATCCAAGACACAAACTATGGCTACACCTTC.

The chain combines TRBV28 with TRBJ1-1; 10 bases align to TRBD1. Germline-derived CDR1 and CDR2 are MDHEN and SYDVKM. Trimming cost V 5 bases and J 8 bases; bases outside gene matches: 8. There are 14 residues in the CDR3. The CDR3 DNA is TGTGCCAGCAGTCCCGACAGGGGGCCGTGGGAAGCTTTCTTT. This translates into CASSPDRGPWEAFF.

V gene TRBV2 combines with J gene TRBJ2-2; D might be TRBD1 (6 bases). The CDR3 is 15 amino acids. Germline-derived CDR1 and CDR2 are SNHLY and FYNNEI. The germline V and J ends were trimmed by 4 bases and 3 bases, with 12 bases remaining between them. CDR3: CASSGGRTDTGELFF. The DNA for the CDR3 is TGTGCCAGCAGTGGGGGCAGGACAGACACCGGGGAGCTGTTTTTT.